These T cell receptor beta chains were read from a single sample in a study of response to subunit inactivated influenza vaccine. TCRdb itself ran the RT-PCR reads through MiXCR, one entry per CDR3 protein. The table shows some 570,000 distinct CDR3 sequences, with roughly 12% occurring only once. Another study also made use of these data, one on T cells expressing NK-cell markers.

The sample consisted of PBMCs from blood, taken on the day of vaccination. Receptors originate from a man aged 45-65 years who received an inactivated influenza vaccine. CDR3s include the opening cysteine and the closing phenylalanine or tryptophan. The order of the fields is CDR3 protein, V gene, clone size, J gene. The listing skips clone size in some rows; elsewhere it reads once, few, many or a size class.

CASSFDRAAGQGKQYF,TRBV5-5,once,TRBJ2-7
CAIRGQHYGYTF,TRBV10-3,.,TRBJ1-2
CASSHGGARSEKLFF,TRBV4-2,few,TRBJ1-4
CASSYGWGSGDTQYF,TRBV6-2/TRBV6-3,few,TRBJ2-3
CASSPPILAAGVADGELFF,TRBV18,few,TRBJ2-2
CSADPLERTLSYNEQFF,TRBV20-1,few,TRBJ2-1
CASSQGQGFAQNTGELFF,TRBV11-1,few,TRBJ2-2
CASSIRRGGSNQPQHF,TRBV28,.,TRBJ1-5
CASSTYTGVPSYEQYF,TRBV3-1,few,TRBJ2-7
CASSQHRGSNTDTQYF,TRBV14,.,TRBJ2-3